The rows below give T cell receptor beta chains drawn from one sample of a study of T cell repertoires in cytomegalovirus infection. TCRdb fed the reads into MiXCR, producing one record per CDR3 protein. The sample holds 350,000 to 450,000 distinct CDR3 sequences, about a sixth seen once. The specimen was PBMCs. These receptors were obtained from a human donor in good health (CMV status not recorded). Some clones in this sample may be carry-over from other donors' samples. Each CDR3 is given with its conserved first and last residue. The D gene is left open where the match is weak. Clone size is given for some rows only: seen once, a few or many times, or a class if the clone is expanded.

size	D	V	J	CDR3	DNA
few	NA	TRBV7-2	TRBJ2-5	CASSLGQVGGETQYF	TGTGCCAGCAGCTTAGGACAGGTCGGGGGAGAGACCCAGTACTTC
few	NA	TRBV6-1	TRBJ1-3	CASSVISSGNTIYF	TGTGCCAGCAGTGTTATCAGCTCTGGAAACACCATATATTTT
NA	NA	TRBV2	TRBJ1-4	CASSDPEQRTTNEKLFF	TGTGCCAGCAGTGACCCGGAACAGCGAACAACTAATGAAAAACTGTTTTTT
NA	NA	TRBV6-6	TRBJ2-5	CASSYQAVRGQGTQYF	TGTGCCAGCAGTTACCAGGCAGTAAGGGGCCAGGGGACCCAGTACTTC
NA	TRBD1	TRBV12-3/TRBV12-4	TRBJ2-1	CASRGTALHNEQFF	TGTGCCAGCAGGGGGACAGCACTACACAATGAGCAGTTCTTC
few	NA	TRBV2	TRBJ1-2	CASSYLAYVGYTF	TGTGCCAGCAGTTACTTGGCCTACGTGGGCTACACCTTC
NA	TRBD2	TRBV18	TRBJ2-2	CASARTSGNTGELFF	TGTGCCAGCGCACGGACTAGCGGAAACACCGGGGAGCTGTTTTTT
many	NA	TRBV6-1	TRBJ2-3	CASSLISGSPDTQYF	TGTGCCAGCAGTCTTATTAGTGGGTCTCCAGATACGCAGTATTTT
few	TRBD2	TRBV11-2	TRBJ2-5	CASTPGLAGVPETQYF	TGTGCCAGCACCCCGGGACTAGCGGGAGTCCCAGAGACCCAGTACTTC
NA	NA	TRBV7-9	TRBJ2-5	CASSPPGSQRETQYF	TGTGCCAGCAGCCCCCCGGGGAGTCAGCGAGAGACCCAGTACTTC
NA	NA	TRBV2	TRBJ1-6	CASSEEVGSSAPLHF	TGTGCCAGCAGTGAAGAGGTCGGGAGTTCGGCACCCCTCCACTTT
NA	TRBD2	TRBV29-1	TRBJ2-5	CSVGGLAGGETQYF	TGCAGCGTTGGAGGACTAGCGGGAGGAGAGACCCAGTACTTC
NA	NA	TRBV19	TRBJ1-5	CASGSGLRSFGSQPQHF	TGTGCCAGCGGGTCGGGTCTTCGGTCCTTCGGGAGCCAGCCCCAGCATTTT